The clone carrying this T cell receptor beta chain was found many times. Antigen: not known. The data are from a study of identical twins. Regarding the study as a whole: Abundant beta clonotypes from cord blood had fewer insertions, unlike memory repertoires, which showed none.

It was template switching that added a universal primer site, and there were unique molecular identifiers on the cDNA. One entry per CDR3 protein results from TCRdb running MiXCR on the 5' RACE reads. The top ten clones hold approximately 2.1% of a sample with fewer than 350,000 distinct CDR3 sequences, under 9% of them seen once. The junction had 10 bases not matched to a gene; V was cut back by 6 bases and J by 2 bases. This CDR3 comprises 16 residues. This same sample was also part of a study on yellow fever vaccine responses in identical twins.

The sequenced sample consisted of memory (CD45RO+) T cells sorted from blood. The chain employs TRBV12-3 or TRBV12-4 and TRBJ1-3, with TRBD1 identical over 7 bases. The receptor's source is a woman under 30 in good health. The CDR3 bases are TGTGCCAGCAGCCCCGATCTGACAGGGACTGGAAACACCATATATTTT. It specifies CASSPDLTGTGNTIYF.